The present T cell receptor beta chain was sequenced within a study of T-cell memory formation after mild COVID-19. For the study at large: Across donors, TCR clusters were largely donor specific. Broader study findings: Contracting clones, day 15 to 85, had balanced CD4/CD8, and later expanders favored CD4+. Contracting CD4+ clones lay largely in CM and EM, with CD8+ ones residing in EMRA.

In the case of this clonotype: Antigen unknown.

Employing constant-segment primers, 5'RACE generated TCR alpha and TCR beta cDNA libraries bearing sample barcodes and UMIs. MiXCR, run by TCRdb on the 5' RACE reads, gives a single entry per CDR3 protein. This sample has around 250,000 distinct CDR3 sequences, with around 15% found just once. The trim removed 8 bases at V and 7 bases at J, leaving 14 bases unmatched. The CDR3 totals 15 residues. The germline gives CDR1 LGHDT, CDR2 YNNKEL (reference sequence). The sequence was obtained from a man younger than 35 who had mild COVID-19 (a few samples of this study predate the infection). Cell type and time point are not known. Material for sequencing was PBMCs or a T cell subset sorted from them (not recorded which). The chain has TRBV3-1 and TRBJ2-3, with 8 nucleotides matching TRBD2. CDR3 coding DNA: TGTGCCAGCTCAGACGGGGGGGCTGAGTTCTATACGCAGTATTTT. Residues: CASSDGGAEFYTQYF.